The T cell receptor (beta chain) under discussion was sequenced for a study of cytomegalovirus exposure and HLA in healthy donors. Study details: Among the 398 genotyped donors, 65% to 90% were placed in the Caucasian-associated ancestry cluster.

Amplification used 60 Vbeta primers and 13 Jbeta primers. Produced via immunoSEQ multiplex PCR; TCRdb's table is partial and in-frame only. The sample records around 78,000 clones, roughly 64% being singletons. This clone was seen a handful of times. The antigen is unknown. Study findings and constraints: The authors excluded some V segments, including TRBV6-2 and TRBV6-3, as indistinguishable. The classifier, whose performance was assessed in both the original and validation cohorts, reportedly diagnosed cytomegalovirus status with high specificity and sensitivity.

Germline lookup yields CDR1 MRHNA and CDR2 SNTAGT. V lost 4 bases and J 3 bases, leaving 9 bases between the germline ends. The CDR3 is made up of 13 amino acids. This TCR derives from a man aged 25-45 years in good health and CMV-seropositive. This chain uses TRBV6-4 with TRBJ2-5; weak D call: TRBD1 (6 bases). The sequenced material came from PBMCs. The CDR3 sequence: CASSGTEEETQYF. The CDR3 DNA reads TGTGCCAGCAGTGGGACAGAAGAAGAGACCCAGTACTTC.